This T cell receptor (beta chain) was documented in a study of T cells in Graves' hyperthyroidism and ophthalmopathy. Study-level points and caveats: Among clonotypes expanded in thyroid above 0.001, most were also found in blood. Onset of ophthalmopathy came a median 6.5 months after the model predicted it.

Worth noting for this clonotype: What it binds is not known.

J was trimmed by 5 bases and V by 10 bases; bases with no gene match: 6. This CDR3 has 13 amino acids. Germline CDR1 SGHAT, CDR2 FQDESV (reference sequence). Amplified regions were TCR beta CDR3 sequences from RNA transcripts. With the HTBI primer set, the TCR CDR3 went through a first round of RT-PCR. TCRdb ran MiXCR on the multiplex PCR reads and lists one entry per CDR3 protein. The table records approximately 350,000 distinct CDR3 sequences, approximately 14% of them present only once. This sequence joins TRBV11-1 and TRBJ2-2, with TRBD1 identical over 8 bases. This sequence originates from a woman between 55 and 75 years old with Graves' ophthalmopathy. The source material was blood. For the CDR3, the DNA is TGTGCCACCAGGACAGGGAGTACCGGGGAGCTGTTTTTT. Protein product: CATRTGSTGELFF.